These 21 T cell receptor beta chains were sequenced from one sample in a study of OX40 agonist ivuxolimab in advanced cancers. Receptor libraries were prepared by the immunoSEQ multiplex PCR assay. The immuneACCESS repertoire file appears here via TCRdb, limited to in-frame rearrangements. These files lack a portion of the clones; in checked studies, under half of the deficit traces to unresolved V genes, and the cause of the others is not known. The sample contains fewer than 130,000 clones, about 92% of them found a single time. Jointly, the top ten make up 0.27% of the sample. The starting material was CD4+ or CD8+ T cells sorted from blood, obtained in a trial of the OX40 agonist ivuxolimab. These receptors came from an adult with an advanced solid tumor such as melanoma, head and neck, liver or kidney cancer.

This clone was seen only once. This chain uses TRBV11-1 with TRBJ2-6, with no clear D. CDR3 length: 10 amino acids. The germline V gene has CDR1 SGHAT and CDR2 FQDESV (reference sequence). Trimming shortened V by 5 bases and J by 15 bases, and 8 bases separated the two germline ends. The CDR3 here is CASSPGDLTF. The CDR3 region has the DNA TGTGCCAGCAGCCCAGGTGACCTGACTTTC.

The CDR3 sequence is CASSVGQGAKKLFF. Written as DNA, the CDR3 is TGTGCCAGCAGCGTGGGACAGGGGGCAAAAAAACTGTTTTTT. The chain combines TRBV9 with TRBJ1-4; 12 bases match TRBD1. Germline loops: CDR1 SGDLS, CDR2 YYNGEE. CDR3 length: 14 residues. The ends lost 2 bases at V and 9 bases at J; junction bases unmatched: 2. The variable domain in full, completed from reference TRBV9 and TRBJ1-4, reads DSGVTQTPKHLITATGQRVTLRCSPRSGDLSVYWYQQSLDQGLQFLIQYYNGEERAKGNILERFSAQQFPDLHSELNLSSLELGDSALYFCASSVGQGAKKLFFGSGTQLSVL.

This chain uses TRBV28 with TRBJ1-5, with 7 nucleotides matching TRBD1. Germline-derived CDR1 and CDR2 are MDHEN and SYDVKM. V was pared by 6 bases and J by 7 bases, with 9 bases of the junction left unmatched. This CDR3 is 14 amino acids long. The CDR3 spells CASRQRQGSQPQHF. In nucleotides, the CDR3 is TGTGCCAGCAGGCAACGACAGGGAAGCCAGCCCCAGCATTTT.

This clone came up once. The V call is TRBV5-6, the J call TRBJ1-2; weak D call: TRBD1 (5 bases). Trimming removed 4 bases at V and 10 bases at J, with 17 bases between. Germline values: CDR1 SGHDT, CDR2 YYEEEE. The CDR3 is 13 amino acids. CDR3 coding DNA: TGTGCCAGCAGCAGAGGGACGGTCCTAGCCTACACCTTC. Amino acids: CASSRGTVLAYTF.

V and J are TRBV5-4 and TRBJ2-3, with D tentatively TRBD1 (6 bases). Germline CDR1 is SGHNT and CDR2 is YYREEE (reference sequence). Trimming cost V 4 bases and J 4 bases, with 10 bases left between them. CDR3 length: 13 residues. CDR3 protein: CASSHRDADTQYF. The CDR3 DNA reads TGTGCCAGCAGCCACAGGGACGCAGATACGCAGTATTTT.

This clone was seen more than once but under ten times. V and J are TRBV30 and TRBJ1-5, with 8 bases that match TRBD1. Germline V lookup: CDR1 GTSNPN, CDR2 SVGIG (reference sequence). V was clipped by 4 bases and J by 5 bases; unmatched bases: 7. The CDR3 extends over 14 amino acids. This CDR3 is CAWTPGQEYQPQHF. CDR3 nucleotide sequence: TGTGCCTGGACCCCGGGACAGGAATATCAGCCCCAGCATTTT.

V usage is TRBV2 and J usage is TRBJ2-3; D gene unclear. V was clipped by 7 bases and J by 2 bases, with 4 bases between them. CDR1 and CDR2 from the germline V gene are SNHLY and FYNNEI. CDR3 length: 11 residues. The CDR3 nucleotides read TGTGCCAGCAAACTCACAGATACGCAGTATTTT. The encoded protein is CASKLTDTQYF.

V is TRBV5-6 and J is TRBJ1-3; D gene uncertain. V shed 0 bases and J shed 3 bases, with 13 bases lying between them. This CDR3 region has 16 residues. Germline V lookup: CDR1 SGHDT, CDR2 YYEEEE. CDR3 sequence (DNA): TGTGCCAGCAGCTTGGGGGCAGGCCTGGGTGGAAACACCATATATTTT. This translates into CASSLGAGLGGNTIYF. The variable domain in full, completed from reference TRBV5-6 and TRBJ1-3, reads DAGVTQSPTHLIKTRGQQVTLRCSPKSGHDTVSWYQQALGQGPQFIFQYYEEEERQRGNFPDRFSGHQFPNYSSELNVNALLLGDSALYLCASSLGAGLGGNTIYFGEGSWLTVV.

This chain joins TRBV5-4 and TRBJ1-3, with D perhaps TRBD1 (6 bases). V was cut by 0 bases and J by 0 bases, with 13 bases left in between. Looked up from germline, CDR1 is SGHNT and CDR2 is YYREEE (reference sequence). This CDR3 is 17 amino acids long. The CDR3, as DNA: TGTGCCAGCAGCTTGGCTCAGACAGGCAGCTCTGGAAACACCATATATTTT. It specifies CASSLAQTGSSGNTIYF. The variable domain in full, with the rest retrieved from reference TRBV5-4 and TRBJ1-3, is ETGVTQSPTHLIKTRGQQVTLRCSSQSGHNTVSWYQQALGQGPQFIFQYYREEENGRGNFPPRFSGLQFPNYSSELNVNALELDDSALYLCASSLAQTGSSGNTIYFGEGSWLTVV.

V and J are TRBV7-9 and TRBJ1-1, with D unclear. The CDR3 is made up of 14 amino acids. Germline V CDR1 and CDR2: SEHNR, FQNEAQ (reference sequence). V was clipped by 1 base and J by 1 base, with 7 bases between them. CDR3 coding DNA: TGTGCCAGCAGCTTAGGCCGGCAGAACACTGAAGCTTTCTTT. This encodes CASSLGRQNTEAFF.

V and J are TRBV28 and TRBJ1-5, with D uncertain. V lost 5 bases, J lost 7 bases, and 21 bases lay in between. The CDR3 runs 16 residues. CDR1 is MDHEN and CDR2 is SYDVKM in the germline V gene. CDR3 region: CASSPYRALKGQPQHF. The CDR3 DNA follows: TGTGCCAGCAGTCCCTACCGGGCCCTAAAGGGACAGCCCCAGCATTTT.

The V and J genes are TRBV7-2 and TRBJ2-1, with 8 bases that match TRBD2. The junction had 8 bases not matched to a gene; V was cut back by 4 bases and J by 6 bases. Looked up from germline, CDR1 is SGHTA and CDR2 is FQGNSA. This CDR3 spans 15 amino acids. In DNA form, the CDR3 reads TGTGCCAGCAGCTCGACTACCGGACTAGCCAATGAGCAGTTCTTC. The encoded protein is CASSSTTGLANEQFF.

This chain joins TRBV4-1 and TRBJ1-2; D gene uncertain. CDR3 size: 15 residues. Germline values: CDR1 MGHRA, CDR2 YSYEKL. Trimming cost V 0 bases and J 0 bases, with 8 bases left between them. The CDR3 spells CASSQDLGANYGYTF. As DNA, the CDR3 is TGCGCCAGCAGCCAAGATTTAGGTGCTAACTATGGCTACACCTTC.

V usage is TRBV11-2 and J usage is TRBJ2-6; D possibly corresponds to TRBD2 (5 bases). Trimming cost V 3 bases and J 2 bases, with 8 bases left between them. Germline CDR1 reads SGHAT; CDR2 reads FQNNGV. The CDR3 has 15 amino acids. The CDR3 nucleotides are TGTGCCAGCAGCTTCATGGGAGCTGGGGCCAACGTCCTGACTTTC. This gives the protein CASSFMGAGANVLTF.

This clone has a handful of counts. The chain carries TRBV5-4 and TRBJ1-5; 9 bases are a match to TRBD1. Trimming at V came to 4 bases and at J to 8 bases, leaving 4 bases not matched to a gene. Germline V CDR1 and CDR2: SGHNT, YYREEE (reference sequence). The CDR3 runs 13 residues. DNA for the CDR3: TGTGCCAGCAGCCGGGGACAGGGAGAGCCCCAGCATTTT. It codes for CASSRGQGEPQHF.

The table lists this clone with a count of one. The chain couples TRBV7-8 to TRBJ1-5, with D perhaps matching TRBD1 (5 bases). CDR1 is SGHVS, CDR2 FQNEAQ, per germline. CDR3 size: 14 residues. V lost 1 base, J lost 5 bases, and 9 bases lay in between. This CDR3 reads CASSLVGVDQPQHF. The CDR3 coding sequence is TGTGCCAGCAGCTTAGTGGGGGTGGATCAGCCCCAGCATTTT.

In nucleotides, the CDR3 is TGTGCCAGCAGTTCCCCCGGGACAGTACAAACCCAGTACTTC. Its translation is CASSSPGTVQTQYF. This rearrangement joins TRBV28 to TRBJ2-5; 7 nucleotides agree with TRBD1. V lost 4 bases and J lost 8; bases outside the gene matches: 10. The CDR3 sequence is 14 residues long. Germline V gene sequence: CDR1 MDHEN, CDR2 SYDVKM. Using reference TRBV28 and TRBJ2-5 for the parts outside the CDR3, the full variable domain is DVKVTQSSRYLVKRTGEKVFLECVQDMDHENMFWYRQDPGLGLRLIYFSYDVKMKEKGDIPEGYSVSREKKERFSLILESASTNQTSMYLCASSSPGTVQTQYFGPGTRLLVL.

The J gene is TRBJ2-7, the V gene TRBV9; a weak D match, TRBD2 (6 bases). The CDR3 contains 14 residues. The germline gives CDR1 SGDLS, CDR2 YYNGEE. Between the trimmed V and J ends, which lost 4 bases and 6 bases, there was a span of 17 bases. As DNA, the CDR3 is TGTGCCAGCAGCTCAAGGACGGGAGCGGTCGAGCAGTACTTC. Its protein is CASSSRTGAVEQYF. The complete variable domain, with remaining parts taken from reference TRBV9 and TRBJ2-7, reads DSGVTQTPKHLITATGQRVTLRCSPRSGDLSVYWYQQSLDQGLQFLIQYYNGEERAKGNILERFSAQQFPDLHSELNLSSLELGDSALYFCASSSRTGAVEQYFGPGTRLTVT.

The J gene is TRBJ1-4, the V gene TRBV30; D remains ambiguous. Trimming took off 0 bases at V and 8 bases at J, with 13 bases between the two ends. Germline assignment: CDR1 GTSNPN and CDR2 SVGIG (reference sequence). The CDR3 contains 14 residues. CDR3 in amino acids: CAWSVSGRSEKLFF. The DNA of the CDR3 is TGTGCCTGGAGTGTATCGGGGAGGAGCGAAAAACTGTTTTTT.

V and J are TRBV7-2 and TRBJ1-4; D perhaps matches TRBD1 (5 bases). Trimming pared 1 base from V and 11 bases from J, leaving 11 bases between. This CDR3 has 13 amino acids. In germline, CDR1 is SGHTA, CDR2 FQGNSA. DNA of the CDR3: TGTGCCAGCAGCTTAGTATCGGGGACTAAACTGTTTTTT. As protein: CASSLVSGTKLFF.

The V and J genes are TRBV28 and TRBJ2-7, with D perhaps matching TRBD1 (6 bases). Trimming removed 3 bases at V and 0 bases at J, with 24 bases between. Per the germline V gene, CDR1 is MDHEN and CDR2 is SYDVKM. The CDR3 is 19 residues long. CDR3 nucleotide sequence: TGTGCCAGCAGTTTGTCCTTGCGAGCGCAGGGGATAAGCTCCTACGAGCAGTACTTC. This sequence encodes CASSLSLRAQGISSYEQYF. The full variable domain, rest sourced from reference TRBV28 and TRBJ2-7, is DVKVTQSSRYLVKRTGEKVFLECVQDMDHENMFWYRQDPGLGLRLIYFSYDVKMKEKGDIPEGYSVSREKKERFSLILESASTNQTSMYLCASSLSLRAQGISSYEQYFGPGTRLTVT.